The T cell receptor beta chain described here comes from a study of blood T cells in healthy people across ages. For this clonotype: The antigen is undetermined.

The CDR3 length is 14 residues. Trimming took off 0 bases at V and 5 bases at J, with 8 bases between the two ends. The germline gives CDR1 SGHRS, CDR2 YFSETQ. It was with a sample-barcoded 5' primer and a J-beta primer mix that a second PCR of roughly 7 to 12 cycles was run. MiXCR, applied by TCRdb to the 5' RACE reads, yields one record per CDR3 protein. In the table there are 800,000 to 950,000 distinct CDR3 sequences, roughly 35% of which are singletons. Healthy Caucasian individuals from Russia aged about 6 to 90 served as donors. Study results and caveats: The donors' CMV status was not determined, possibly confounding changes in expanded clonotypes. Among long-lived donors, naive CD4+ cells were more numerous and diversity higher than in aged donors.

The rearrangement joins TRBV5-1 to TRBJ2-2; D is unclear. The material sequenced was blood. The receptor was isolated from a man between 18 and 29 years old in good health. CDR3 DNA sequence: TGCGCCAGCAGCTTGGCAGATGCTACCGGGGAGCTGTTTTTT. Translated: CASSLADATGELFF.